This TCR beta chain is drawn from a study of beta chain features in type 1 diabetes. A word on this clone: Its antigen is not known.

Study conclusions and caveats: More deletions and fewer insertions at VDJ junctions were found in patients with type 1 diabetes.

Expressed TCRB transcripts were sequenced because the isolated RNA had all been reverse transcribed beforehand. Profiled with immunoSEQ multiplex PCR; TCRdb holds only in-frame clones, not every one. The repertoire holds around 250,000 clones, with under 70% as singletons. The sequence was obtained from a man aged 25 to 40 in good health. Sequences were obtained from naive CD4+ T cells from blood.

The CDR3 here is CACIQGAATDTQYF. CDR3 in DNA: TGTGCCTGCATCCAGGGGGCCGCCACAGATACGCAGTATTTT. This sequence joins TRBV30 and TRBJ2-3, with 8 bases identical to TRBD1. The germline V gene has CDR1 GTSNPN and CDR2 SVGIG (reference sequence). V lost 6 bases to trimming and J lost 2 bases; unmatched junction nucleotides: 7. This CDR3 region has 14 residues.